Listed here is a single TCR beta chain. The data were taken from a study of CD8 T cells in Susac syndrome. Study information: At the time their blood was drawn, patients with Susac syndrome were either therapy-naive, on corticosteroids (with some of them also receiving intravenous immunoglobulin), or on intravenous immunoglobulin alone.

An input of 0.5 to 1 ug of RNA was subjected to reverse transcription using random hexamers. A single record per CDR3 protein comes from TCRdb applying MiXCR to the immunoSEQ multiplex PCR reads. The sample holds tens of thousands of distinct CDR3 sequences, about 95% seen once. This CDR3 is built from 14 residues. V dropped 1 base and J dropped 5 bases, with 12 bases sitting between them. Looked up from germline, CDR1 is DFQATT and CDR2 is SNEGSKA (reference sequence). The chain couples TRBV20-1 to TRBJ1-5; possibly TRBD1 for D (6 bases). This TCR was recovered from a human donor with Susac syndrome. Sequencing used CD8+ T cells from PBMCs. The CDR3 loop reads CSARVRAGDQPQHF. The CDR3 bases are TGCAGTGCTAGAGTTAGGGCAGGGGATCAGCCCCAGCATTTT.